The next 30 T cell receptor beta chains were all read from a single sample in a study of blood T cell repertoires in COVID-19. TCRdb's table, derived via immunoSEQ multiplex PCR, lists solely in-frame clones and lacks some. The table lists more than 60,000 clones, over 80% of them singletons. What was sequenced was peripheral blood. The receptors were sampled from an elderly woman with acute or convalescent COVID-19.

The V gene is TRBV5-5, the J gene TRBJ2-7, with D maybe TRBD1 (6 bases). The CDR3 spans 14 residues. The germline V gene encodes CDR1 SGHKS and CDR2 YYEKEE (reference sequence). Trimming removed 4 bases from V and 2 bases from J, with 13 bases in between. The CDR3 loop reads CASSLWDTTYEQYF. CDR3 in DNA: TGTGCCAGCAGCCTCTGGGACACCACCTACGAGCAGTACTTC.

This chain joins TRBV5-4 and TRBJ1-1, with D possibly TRBD1 on 6 matching bases. CDR1 and CDR2 from the germline V gene are SGHNT and YYREEE (reference sequence). V lost 4 bases and J lost 6, with 13 bases in between. This CDR3 comprises 13 residues. CDR3 protein: CASSATGIPEAFF. CDR3 nucleotides: TGTGCCAGCAGCGCCACAGGGATTCCTGAAGCTTTCTTT.

The chain uses TRBV10-3 and TRBJ2-2; 10 nucleotides match TRBD2. CDR1 and CDR2 from the germline V gene are ENHRY and SYGVKD. V was clipped by 5 bases and J by 6 bases; unmatched bases: 3. The CDR3 has 14 amino acids. The CDR3 sequence is CAISLAGEAGELFF. The CDR3 DNA sequence: TGTGCCATCAGTCTAGCGGGAGAAGCCGGGGAGCTGTTTTTT.

The V and J genes are TRBV6-2 or TRBV6-3 and TRBJ1-5; TRBD1 is a possible D gene (5 bases). This CDR3 is built from 14 residues. CDR1 MNHEY and CDR2 SVGEGT come from the germline V gene. V was clipped by 6 bases and J by 6 bases, with 15 bases between them. CDR3 nucleotide sequence: TGTGCCAGCAGCTCGAGACGGACATTTCAGCCCCAGCATTTT. As protein: CASSSRRTFQPQHF.

This chain connects TRBV27 to TRBJ2-7; TRBD2 is a possible D gene (6 bases). The CDR3 runs 13 residues. Germline loops: CDR1 MNHEY, CDR2 SMNVEV (reference sequence). Trimming pared 6 bases from V and 9 bases from J, leaving 18 bases between. CDR3: CASRPSGEGWQYF. CDR3 DNA: TGTGCCAGCAGGCCTTCGGGGGAAGGCTGGCAGTACTTC.

This clone has a handful of counts. This rearrangement joins TRBV5-6 to TRBJ2-1, with D tentatively TRBD2 (6 bases). The CDR3 loop spans 14 amino acids. Germline lookup yields CDR1 SGHDT and CDR2 YYEEEE. V was shortened by 4 bases and J by 6 bases, with 14 bases between the two germline ends. DNA for the CDR3: TGTGCCAGCAGCCCGGGACTCCTGTCCAATGAGCAGTTCTTC. It is translated as CASSPGLLSNEQFF.

The chain is built from TRBV9 and TRBJ2-7; 7 positions match TRBD1. J was trimmed by 2 bases and V by 0 bases; bases with no gene match: 8. The CDR3 length is 16 residues. CDR1 SGDLS and CDR2 YYNGEE come from the germline V gene. The chain's CDR3 is CASSVGLTTGTYEQYF. DNA of the CDR3: TGTGCCAGCAGCGTAGGACTTACGACAGGGACCTACGAGCAGTACTTC.

The chain has TRBV6-2 or TRBV6-3 and TRBJ1-2, with D hard to call. There are 16 residues in the CDR3. V dropped 6 bases and J dropped 4 bases, with 21 bases sitting between them. CDR1 and CDR2 from the germline V gene are MNHEY and SVGEGT. CDR3 sequence: CASSDEGRGGGYGYTF. CDR3 bases: TGTGCCAGCAGCGACGAGGGTCGGGGAGGCGGCTATGGCTACACCTTC.

This clone was observed a single time. The chain links TRBV9 to TRBJ2-4; tentative D call: TRBD2 (5 bases). The V gene lost 4 bases and the J gene lost 0 bases, with 11 bases spanning the gap. Germline CDR1 SGDLS, CDR2 YYNGEE. The CDR3 is 15 amino acids. The CDR3, as DNA: TGTGCCAGCAGCCCTGAGCGGATAGCCAAAAACATTCAGTACTTC. Amino acid sequence: CASSPERIAKNIQYF. Together with reference TRBV9 and TRBJ2-4, the CDR3 gives the full variable domain: DSGVTQTPKHLITATGQRVTLRCSPRSGDLSVYWYQQSLDQGLQFLIQYYNGEERAKGNILERFSAQQFPDLHSELNLSSLELGDSALYFCASSPERIAKNIQYFGAGTRLSVL.

The J gene is TRBJ1-6, the V gene TRBV19; 7 bases match TRBD1. The CDR3 has 15 amino acids. Germline V gene lookup returns CDR1 LNHDA and CDR2 SQIVND (reference sequence). Trimming removed 5 bases from V and 9 bases from J; junction bases left unmatched: 10. This CDR3 reads CASSPREGGGSPLHF. The CDR3 nucleotides are TGTGCCAGTAGTCCGAGAGAAGGGGGCGGTTCACCCCTCCACTTT.

CDR3 protein: CASSLSGGWLNTEAFF. In DNA form, the CDR3 reads TGTGCCAGCAGCTTATCCGGGGGGTGGTTGAACACTGAAGCTTTCTTT. The chain recombines TRBV7-9 with TRBJ1-1, with D perhaps TRBD1 (5 bases). Germline CDR1 and CDR2: SEHNR and FQNEAQ (reference sequence). Between the trimmed V and J ends, which lost 2 bases and 0 bases, there was a span of 13 bases. This CDR3 has 16 residues. The full variable domain, completed using reference TRBV7-9 and TRBJ1-1, is DTGVSQNPRHKITKRGQNVTFRCDPISEHNRLYWYRQTLGQGPEFLTYFQNEAQLEKSRLLSDRFSAERPKGSFSTLEIQRTEQGDSAMYLCASSLSGGWLNTEAFFGQGTRLTVV.

The V call is TRBV2, the J call TRBJ2-7; 13 bases are a match to TRBD2. V gave up 7 bases and J gave up 3 bases; unmatched junction bases: 9. The CDR3 is 16 residues long. Germline V gene sequence: CDR1 SNHLY, CDR2 FYNNEI. The CDR3 loop is CASMTSGRTTFYEQYF. The CDR3, as DNA: TGTGCCAGCATGACTAGCGGGAGGACCACCTTCTACGAGCAGTACTTC.

The V and J genes are TRBV5-1 and TRBJ1-1; 7 bases fit TRBD1. Per germline, CDR1 SGHRS and CDR2 YFSETQ. This CDR3 region has 14 residues. The V segment lost 6 bases and the J segment 3 bases; nucleotides outside the gene matches: 8. The CDR3 nucleotides are TGCGCCAGCAAACCGGACGACAGGGACACTGAAGCTTTCTTT. Protein: CASKPDDRDTEAFF.

The chain is built from TRBV27 and TRBJ1-2; 8 bases agree with TRBD1. Germline V lookup: CDR1 MNHEY, CDR2 SMNVEV (reference sequence). This CDR3 spans 13 amino acids. V was pared by 9 bases and J by 2 bases, with 5 bases of the junction left unmatched. In nucleotides, the CDR3 is TGTGCCAGTGGGGACAGGAGAAACTATGGCTACACCTTC. As protein: CASGDRRNYGYTF.

The chain is built from TRBV11-2 and TRBJ2-7, with D perhaps TRBD2 (5 bases). Germline CDR1 reads SGHAT; CDR2 reads FQNNGV. The CDR3 is made up of 13 amino acids. The V and J ends lost 7 bases and 2 bases respectively, with 12 bases between them. CDR3 sequence: CASIGSPPYEQYF. CDR3 nucleotides: TGTGCCAGCATAGGGAGTCCCCCCTACGAGCAGTACTTC.

This clone appeared a single time. V usage is TRBV15 and J usage is TRBJ2-7; TRBD1 matches at 10 bases. Germline CDR1 reads LNHNV; CDR2 reads YYDKDF (reference sequence). CDR3 size: 15 residues. The ends lost 7 bases at V and 3 bases at J; junction bases unmatched: 9. The CDR3 DNA reads as TGTGCCACCAAGGAGCTGACAGGGGGCGACTACGAGCAGTACTTC. Translation gives CATKELTGGDYEQYF.

This chain connects TRBV5-1 to TRBJ2-3, with 9 bases lining up with TRBD1. Germline values: CDR1 SGHRS, CDR2 YFSETQ. The CDR3 totals 17 residues. V lost 2 bases and J lost 2; bases outside the gene matches: 9. The CDR3: CASSFWTGDRVTDTQYF. DNA for the CDR3: TGCGCCAGCAGCTTCTGGACCGGGGACAGGGTCACAGATACGCAGTATTTT.

The chain joins TRBV7-2 to TRBJ2-3, with D unresolved. V was cut by 5 bases and J by 2 bases, with 5 bases left in between. This CDR3 is built from 12 residues. The V gene's germline CDR1 is SGHTA and CDR2 FQGNSA. CDR3 residues: CASSHYTDTQYF. The CDR3 coding sequence is TGTGCCAGCAGCCACTACACAGATACGCAGTATTTT.

This rearrangement joins TRBV9 to TRBJ2-1; 12 bases map to TRBD2. The J segment lost 9 bases and the V segment lost 0 bases, leaving 7 bases of the junction unmatched. Per the germline V gene, CDR1 is SGDLS and CDR2 is YYNGEE. The CDR3 is made up of 16 amino acids. CDR3 residues: CASSVEEASGRGEQFF. CDR3 DNA sequence: TGTGCCAGCAGCGTAGAAGAGGCTAGCGGGAGGGGTGAGCAGTTCTTC. The full variable domain, completed using reference TRBV9 and TRBJ2-1, is DSGVTQTPKHLITATGQRVTLRCSPRSGDLSVYWYQQSLDQGLQFLIQYYNGEERAKGNILERFSAQQFPDLHSELNLSSLELGDSALYFCASSVEEASGRGEQFFGPGTRLTVL.

The V and J genes are TRBV28 and TRBJ2-1; 10 bases match TRBD2. This CDR3 is 17 amino acids long. The V and J ends lost 6 bases and 4 bases, in that order; junction bases with no gene match: 12. CDR1 is MDHEN and CDR2 is SYDVKM in the germline V gene. CDR3 bases: TGTGCCAGCAGACTCACTAGCGGGGCCCCCCCATACAATGAGCAGTTCTTC. Its translation: CASRLTSGAPPYNEQFF.

V is TRBV19 and J is TRBJ2-5; D gene ambiguous. Trimming left V 3 bases short and J 1 base short, with 12 bases between. The length of the CDR3 is 15 residues. CDR1 is LNHDA and CDR2 is SQIVND in the germline V gene (reference sequence). The CDR3 DNA reads TGTGCCAGTAGTATGGTTTCCGGGTCCCAAGAGACCCAGTACTTC. Protein product: CASSMVSGSQETQYF.

This clone was seen a handful of times. The V and J genes are TRBV30 and TRBJ2-3, with D possibly TRBD2 on 5 matching bases. V dropped 5 bases and J dropped 2 bases, with 20 bases sitting between them. The germline V gene has CDR1 GTSNPN and CDR2 SVGIG (reference sequence). The CDR3 contains 16 residues. The CDR3 DNA follows: TGTGCCTGGGTCCCCGGGGTCCAGCGGAACACAGATACGCAGTATTTT. This codes for CAWVPGVQRNTDTQYF.

The chain is built from TRBV24-1 and TRBJ2-7, with D perhaps TRBD2 (5 bases). The germline V gene encodes CDR1 KGHDR and CDR2 SFDVKD. This CDR3 spans 17 amino acids. V was trimmed by 0 bases and J by 3 bases, leaving 17 bases between them. The CDR3 sequence: CATSDLGGPSFIYEQYF. CDR3 nucleotides: TGTGCCACCAGTGATTTGGGAGGCCCTTCTTTCATCTACGAGCAGTACTTC.

V and J are TRBV6-5 and TRBJ1-1, with TRBD1 as a possible D gene (6 bases). Trimming took 8 bases from V and 2 from J, leaving 12 bases between them. Germline CDR1 MNHEY, CDR2 SVGAGI. The CDR3 consists of 13 residues. CDR3 region: CASPEQGNTEAFF. For the CDR3, the DNA is TGTGCCAGCCCGGAACAGGGTAACACTGAAGCTTTCTTT.

The CDR3 region is CASSYLSASPGETQYF. In nucleotides, the CDR3 is TGTGCCAGCAGTTACCTCTCAGCGAGTCCGGGAGAGACCCAGTACTTC. The V call is TRBV6-5, the J call TRBJ2-5; no clear D. The CDR3 covers 16 residues. Deletions cut 2 bases from V and 4 bases from J, with 17 bases between. Germline V CDR1 and CDR2: MNHEY, SVGAGI.

This clone was recorded many times. This rearrangement joins TRBV5-4 to TRBJ2-3; 11 bases map to TRBD2. The CDR3 is 17 residues long. Per germline, CDR1 SGHNT and CDR2 YYREEE (reference sequence). The J segment lost 4 bases and the V segment lost 4 bases, leaving 11 bases of the junction unmatched. The CDR3 bases are TGTGCCAGCAGCCCGAATAATCTAGCGGGAGGCTCAGATACGCAGTATTTT. Translating gives CASSPNNLAGGSDTQYF.

The chain uses TRBV7-2 and TRBJ2-5; unclear D gene. The CDR3 covers 13 residues. The V gene's germline CDR1 is SGHTA and CDR2 FQGNSA. The V and J ends lost 2 bases and 6 bases respectively, with 10 bases between them. This CDR3 is CASSLSPSKTQYF. CDR3 DNA sequence: TGTGCCAGCAGCTTATCGCCTAGTAAGACCCAGTACTTC.

A note on this clone: One junction end does not reproduce the germline sequence, and a read error may be involved. The chain couples TRBV2 to TRBJ2-7; 10 nucleotides agree with TRBD1. This CDR3 region has 15 residues. Germline V gene sequence: CDR1 SNHLY, CDR2 FYNNEI. The chain's CDR3 is CASREDRGLTYEQYF. The CDR3 nucleotides are TGTGCCAGCAGAGAAGACAGGGGGCTTACATACGAGCAGTACTTC.

The chain links TRBV6-5 to TRBJ1-5; tentative D call: TRBD1 (5 bases). This CDR3 contains 13 residues. The V gene lost 7 bases and the J gene lost 3 bases, with 10 bases spanning the gap. The germline gives CDR1 MNHEY, CDR2 SVGAGI. The CDR3 bases are TGTGCCAGCAATCCAGGGATCAATCAGCCCCAGCATTTT. It yields the protein CASNPGINQPQHF.

This clone was seen a single time. The chain links TRBV5-1 to TRBJ2-2, with 11 bases matching TRBD1. This CDR3 spans 17 amino acids. Germline CDR1 and CDR2: SGHRS and YFSETQ. V was pared by 1 base and J by 0 bases, with 2 bases of the junction left unmatched. CDR3 loop: CASSLTGQGANTGELFF. Written as DNA, the CDR3 is TGCGCCAGCAGCTTGACGGGACAGGGGGCGAACACCGGGGAGCTGTTTTTT.